A single sample is the source of the 25 T cell receptor beta chains below, sequenced in a study of response to subunit inactivated influenza vaccine. A single record per CDR3 protein comes from TCRdb applying MiXCR to the RT-PCR reads. This sample carries fewer than 700,000 distinct CDR3 sequences, 13% of them seen once, and the ten largest clones take less than 15%. Sequenced here: PBMCs from blood, sampled about 40 days after vaccination. These receptors originate from a man aged 50 or older who received an inactivated influenza vaccine.

This clonotype appeared many times. The chain combines TRBV4-3 with TRBJ2-7; TRBD1 might be the D (5 bases). Trimming stripped 1 base from V and 5 bases from J, with 12 bases between. There are 14 residues in the CDR3. Per the germline V gene, CDR1 is LGHNA and CDR2 is YSLEER. The CDR3 region is CASSQATGVHEQYF. CDR3 DNA: TGCGCCAGCAGCCAAGCAACAGGTGTCCACGAGCAGTACTTC.

This clonotype was seen a few times. The genes are TRBV7-6 and TRBJ2-7; 10 nucleotides agree with TRBD2. The junction had 10 bases not matched to a gene; V was cut back by 3 bases and J by 2 bases. Germline values: CDR1 SGHVS, CDR2 FNYEAQ. The CDR3 has 17 amino acids. DNA for the CDR3: TGTGCCAGCAGCTTGGGGGTAGCGGGGGGCCCTACCTACGAGCAGTACTTC. Its protein is CASSLGVAGGPTYEQYF.

This clonotype has ten or more counts. The V gene is TRBV5-6, the J gene TRBJ2-1, with 9 bases matching TRBD2. The CDR3 loop spans 14 amino acids. J lost 7 bases, V lost 1 base, and 3 bases had no gene match. Germline loops: CDR1 SGHDT, CDR2 YYEEEE. The CDR3 bases are TGTGCCAGCAGCTTGCCCACTAGCGGGAATGAGCAGTTCTTC. Protein sequence: CASSLPTSGNEQFF.

In this sample, this clonotype turned up many times. The chain recombines TRBV10-2 with TRBJ2-5; the D gene is possibly TRBD2 (6 bases). CDR1 is WSHSY and CDR2 is SAAADI in the germline V gene. Deletions cut 2 bases from V and 5 bases from J, with 6 bases between. This CDR3 spans 12 amino acids. The CDR3 is CASSEGGETQYF. The CDR3 nucleotides are TGCGCCAGCAGTGAGGGGGGGGAGACCCAGTACTTC.

This clonotype has a handful of counts. The chain employs TRBV12-3 or TRBV12-4 and TRBJ2-3, with D maybe TRBD1 (5 bases). The CDR3 length is 17 residues. The V end was cut by 0 bases, the J end by 0 bases, with 13 bases between. The DNA for the CDR3 is TGTGCCAGCAGTTTAGCGTTTGGGGCTGCTAGCACAGATACGCAGTATTTT. Translated: CASSLAFGAASTDTQYF.

The V and J genes are TRBV28 and TRBJ2-3; 7 bases match TRBD2. Trimming took 11 bases from V and 4 from J; bases not matched to a gene: 24. The CDR3 has 18 residues. Germline V lookup: CDR1 MDHEN, CDR2 SYDVKM. CDR3 loop: CAFSLKTGTTKSPDTQYF. CDR3 coding DNA: TGTGCCTTCAGTCTCAAAACCGGGACTACGAAATCCCCAGATACGCAGTATTTT.

In its sample, this clonotype was seen many times. The chain has TRBV20-1 and TRBJ1-2; D is unclear. Germline V lookup: CDR1 DFQATT, CDR2 SNEGSKA (reference sequence). The CDR3 is made up of 13 amino acids. Trimming shortened V by 6 bases and J by 2 bases, and 13 bases separated the two germline ends. The CDR3 coding sequence is TGCAGTGCCGTTGACTCCTTCAACTATGGCTACACCTTC. Amino acid sequence: CSAVDSFNYGYTF.

The V call is TRBV9, the J call TRBJ1-1; no firm D call. This CDR3 spans 14 amino acids. The germline CDR1 and CDR2 sequences are SGDLS and YYNGEE. Trimming shortened V by 1 base and J by 2 bases, and 9 bases separated the two germline ends. The CDR3 coding sequence is TGTGCCAGCAGCGTAACCGTGGTAAACACTGAAGCTTTCTTT. It codes for CASSVTVVNTEAFF.

The chain combines TRBV7-8 with TRBJ2-1, with 10 positions matching TRBD2. The length of the CDR3 is 19 residues. Germline V gene data show CDR1 as SGHVS and CDR2 as FQNEAQ. V lost 1 base and J lost 0; bases outside the gene matches: 9. The CDR3 DNA reads TGTGCCAGCAGCTTAGTTTTGACTAGCGGGTTATACTCCTACAATGAGCAGTTCTTC. Encoded protein: CASSLVLTSGLYSYNEQFF.

This clonotype was seen ten or more times. V is TRBV12-3 or TRBV12-4 and J is TRBJ2-1, with D tentatively TRBD1 or TRBD2 (5 bases each). CDR3 size: 12 residues. V was trimmed by 4 bases and J by 10 bases, leaving 11 bases between them. The CDR3 protein is CASSWGTGEQFF. In nucleotides, the CDR3 is TGTGCCAGCAGTTGGGGCACGGGGGAGCAGTTCTTC.

This clonotype was seen repeatedly, ten times or more. The V and J genes are TRBV29-1 and TRBJ1-5; D may be TRBD1 (5 bases). This CDR3 is built from 13 residues. With 4 bases removed from V and 5 bases from J, the gap between germline ends came to 12 bases. Germline V gene sequence: CDR1 SQVTM, CDR2 ANQGSEA. Here the CDR3 reads CSVVGVDDQPQHF. The DNA for the CDR3 is TGCAGCGTTGTAGGGGTCGACGATCAGCCCCAGCATTTT.

This clonotype was observed a handful of times. The rearrangement links TRBV3-1 to TRBJ2-1; no reliable D call. CDR3 length equals 13 residues. V lost 1 base and J 9 bases, leaving 10 bases between the germline ends. CDR1 LGHDT and CDR2 YNNKEL come from the germline V gene (reference sequence). CDR3 region: CASSQVSSFEQFF. DNA of the CDR3: TGTGCCAGCAGCCAAGTGAGTTCTTTTGAGCAGTTCTTC.

In its sample, this clonotype was seen a few times. The CDR3 loop reads CASSLGGQGLQNIQYF. The DNA of the CDR3 is TGTGCCAGCAGCTTAGGGGGACAGGGGCTTCAAAACATTCAGTACTTC. V is TRBV7-2 and J is TRBJ2-4, with TRBD1 identical over 10 bases. Germline CDR1 SGHTA, CDR2 FQGNSA. Unmatched junction bases numbered 5, after V lost 1 base and J lost 5 bases. This CDR3 spans 16 amino acids.

This clonotype was seen a handful of times. DNA for the CDR3: TGTGCCAGCAGCCCTTTCACTGGGGGTTCCTACAATGAGCAGTTCTTC. Translated, it gives CASSPFTGGSYNEQFF. The chain combines TRBV3-1 with TRBJ2-1; D may correspond to TRBD1 or TRBD2 (5 bases each). Trimming stripped 4 bases from V and 1 base from J, with 14 bases between. The CDR3 length is 16 residues. The germline CDR1 and CDR2 sequences are LGHDT and YNNKEL (reference sequence).

This chain connects TRBV20-1 to TRBJ2-3; tentative D call: TRBD1 (5 bases). The germline V gene encodes CDR1 DFQATT and CDR2 SNEGSKA (reference sequence). The V end was cut by 7 bases, the J end by 2 bases, with 13 bases between. The CDR3 totals 13 residues. CDR3 residues: CSENTGVTDTQYF. CDR3 nucleotide sequence: TGCAGTGAAAACACAGGAGTCACAGATACGCAGTATTTT.

The table lists this clonotype with a few counts. An end of the junction does not agree with germline; a read error may underlie this. This chain joins TRBV20-1 and TRBJ2-3, with 11 bases matching TRBD2. There are 18 residues in the CDR3. Germline V gene data show CDR1 as DFQATT and CDR2 as SNEGSKA (reference sequence). The CDR3 DNA is TGCTGTGCTAGAGACCAACGACTAGCGGGGAGGGGCACAGATACGCAGTATTTT. It translates to CCARDQRLAGRGTDTQYF.

A few counts support this clonotype. The chain employs TRBV2 and TRBJ2-5; tentatively, D is TRBD1 (6 bases). Trimming took off 0 bases at V and 5 bases at J, with 19 bases between the two ends. Germline V lookup: CDR1 SNHLY, CDR2 FYNNEI. CDR3 length equals 17 residues. The CDR3 spells CASSEAVRLTRGETQYF. As DNA, the CDR3 is TGTGCCAGCAGTGAAGCAGTTCGGCTTACTAGGGGGGAGACCCAGTACTTC.

The V and J genes are TRBV6-2 or TRBV6-3 and TRBJ2-6, with D unclear. This CDR3 is 13 amino acids long. CDR1 MNHEY and CDR2 SVGEGT come from the germline V gene. Trimming removed 8 bases at V and 3 bases at J, with 8 bases between. The CDR3 loop is CASASLGANVLTF. The CDR3 bases are TGTGCCAGCGCGTCTCTTGGGGCCAACGTCCTGACTTTC.

The J gene is TRBJ2-1, the V gene TRBV20-1; 8 bases match TRBD1. Trimming at V came to 1 base and at J to 0 bases, leaving 5 bases not matched to a gene. The length of the CDR3 is 16 residues. Germline CDR1 DFQATT, CDR2 SNEGSKA (reference sequence). CDR3 sequence (DNA): TGCAGTGCTAGAGGACAGGGGCGAGTCTCCTACAATGAGCAGTTCTTC. Residues: CSARGQGRVSYNEQFF.

The chain couples TRBV20-1 to TRBJ2-3; 12 bases agree with TRBD2. Trimming removed 0 bases from V and 1 base from J; junction bases left unmatched: 11. CDR3 length equals 19 residues. The germline V gene has CDR1 DFQATT and CDR2 SNEGSKA (reference sequence). CDR3 region: CSARDWASGRAWGTDTQYF. In nucleotides, the CDR3 is TGCAGTGCTAGAGATTGGGCTAGCGGGAGGGCCTGGGGCACAGATACGCAGTATTTT.

The rearrangement links TRBV4-1 to TRBJ2-2; 10 bases are a match to TRBD1. Unmatched junction bases numbered 7, after V lost 2 bases and J lost 4 bases. This CDR3 is built from 17 residues. Germline-derived CDR1 and CDR2 are MGHRA and YSYEKL. DNA of the CDR3: TGCGCCAGCAGCCAAACGGGACAGGGGAGGGTCACCGGGGAGCTGTTTTTT. This gives the protein CASSQTGQGRVTGELFF.

The rearrangement uses TRBV7-9 and TRBJ1-1, with 7 bases that match TRBD1. J lost 3 bases, V lost 11 bases, and 15 bases had no gene match. Germline lookup yields CDR1 SEHNR and CDR2 FQNEAQ (reference sequence). CDR3 length equals 15 residues. The CDR3 here is CACGAGGDFDTEAFF. CDR3 nucleotide sequence: TGTGCCTGCGGGGCAGGGGGGGACTTTGACACTGAAGCTTTCTTT.

This clonotype occurred a few times. The genes are TRBV5-1 and TRBJ2-1, with 7 bases matching TRBD1. The CDR3 spans 15 residues. V shed 4 bases, J shed 8 bases, and the junction held 12 bases outside the gene matches. Germline V gives CDR1 SGHRS, CDR2 YFSETQ. The CDR3 bases are TGCGCCAGCAGCGCGTCCGGGACAGACGACTATGAGCAGTTCTTC. It encodes CASSASGTDDYEQFF.

This chain links TRBV20-1 with TRBJ2-3, with D possibly being TRBD1 (5 bases). The CDR3 runs 16 residues. Trimming removed 0 bases from V and 3 bases from J, with 16 bases in between. Germline CDR1 is DFQATT and CDR2 is SNEGSKA (reference sequence). The CDR3 nucleotides are TGCAGTGCTAGAGATCTCGGCAGGGTAATTACAGATACGCAGTATTTT. As protein: CSARDLGRVITDTQYF.

There are many counts of this clonotype. The chain combines TRBV12-3 or TRBV12-4 with TRBJ2-3, with D possibly matching TRBD1 (6 bases). This CDR3 region has 13 residues. Trimming shortened V by 6 bases and J by 4 bases, and 11 bases separated the two germline ends. The DNA for the CDR3 is TGTGCCAGCAGCAGACAGGAAGCAGATACGCAGTATTTT. Encoded protein: CASSRQEADTQYF.